This T cell receptor (beta chain) is drawn from a study of blood T cells in healthy people across ages. Study-level information: About one barcoded TCR beta cDNA was captured per two T cells.

The authors extracted at least 5 micrograms of total RNA per sample. Next came a second PCR, run for about 7 to 12 cycles, which used a sample-barcoded 5' primer along with a J-beta primer mix. TCRdb reprocessed the 5' RACE reads via MiXCR and lists one record per CDR3 protein. The table includes about 680,000 distinct CDR3 sequences, over 45% detected once. Notes on the study in general: Diversity was estimated from one million T cells, and these estimates were considered underestimates. Long-lived donors exceeded aged donors in naive CD4+ cells and diversity.

On this clonotype itself: Its target is unknown. With a much larger clone just one base away, this may be a read error.

The sequence was collected from a woman aged 55-70 years in good health. The sample consisted of blood.

The CDR3 protein is CSAEESYEQYF. The CDR3 bases are TGCAGCGCTGAAGAGTCCTACGAGCAGTACTTC. V and J are TRBV29-1 and TRBJ2-7; no firm D call. The germline V gene has CDR1 SQVTM and CDR2 ANQGSEA. The CDR3 loop spans 11 amino acids.